The entry below describes one TCR beta chain. Primers: 60 Vbeta forward and 13 Jbeta reverse. Clones were read by immunoSEQ multiplex PCR, and TCRdb kept only the in-frame ones, dropping some. The sample has 150,000 to 200,000 clones; over 75% are singletons. The data were obtained in a study of cytomegalovirus exposure and HLA in healthy donors. CDR3 size: 15 residues. Trimming left V 6 bases short and J 1 base short, with 15 bases between. Germline V gives CDR1 SGHDN, CDR2 FVKESK. This chain joins TRBV14 and TRBJ1-1; D perhaps matches TRBD1 (6 bases). This TCR derives from a woman younger than 45 in good health and CMV-seronegative. The sample was PBMCs. CDR3 loop: CASSRFNRENTEAFF. CDR3 sequence (DNA): TGTGCCAGCAGTCGTTTTAACAGGGAGAACACTGAAGCTTTCTTT. The full variable domain, rest sourced from reference TRBV14 and TRBJ1-1, is EAGVTQFPSHSVIEKGQTVTLRCDPISGHDNLYWYRRVMGKEIKFLLHFVKESKQDESGMPNNRFLAERTGGTYSTLKVQPAELEDSGVYFCASSRFNRENTEAFFGQGTRLTVV.